The present T cell receptor beta chain was sequenced within a study of vaccination effects on CD4 cells after COVID-19. Viral peptide pools were used in the ViraFEST assay to expand antigen-specific CD4+ T cells, and sequencing came afterward. Cultured cells yielded isolated CD4+ T cells after 10 to 11 days. All study participants received two doses of BNT162b2 or mRNA-1273 vaccine. Of note for this clone: Antigen specificity is unknown.

Germline-derived CDR1 and CDR2 are SGHTA and FQGNSA. The V segment lost 5 bases and the J segment 4 bases; nucleotides outside the gene matches: 7. The CDR3 extends over 14 amino acids. Profiling relied on immunoSEQ multiplex PCR, and the TCRdb table lists in-frame clones only, not all of them. The table lists approximately 70,000 clones, approximately 80% of them singletons. The starting material was CD4+ T cells from PBMCs cultured with HCoV-229E spike peptides, obtained after COVID-19 vaccination. The TCR originated in a human donor who received a COVID-19 vaccine. The V and J genes are TRBV7-2 and TRBJ1-2; 7 positions agree with TRBD1. The CDR3 region is CASSQGQQTYGYTF. The DNA for the CDR3 is TGTGCCAGCAGCCAGGGACAGCAGACCTATGGCTACACCTTC.